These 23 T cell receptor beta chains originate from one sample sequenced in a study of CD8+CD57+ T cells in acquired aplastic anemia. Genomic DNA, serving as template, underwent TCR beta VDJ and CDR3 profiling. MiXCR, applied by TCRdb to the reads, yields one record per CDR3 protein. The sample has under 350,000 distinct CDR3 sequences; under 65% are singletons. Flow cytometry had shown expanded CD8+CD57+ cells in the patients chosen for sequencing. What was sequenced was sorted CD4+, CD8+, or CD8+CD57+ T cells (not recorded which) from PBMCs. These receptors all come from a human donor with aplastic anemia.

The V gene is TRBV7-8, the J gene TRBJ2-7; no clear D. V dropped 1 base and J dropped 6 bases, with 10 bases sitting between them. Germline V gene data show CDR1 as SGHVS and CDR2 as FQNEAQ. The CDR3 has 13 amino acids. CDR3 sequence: CASSLGERIEQYF. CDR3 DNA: TGTGCCAGCAGCTTAGGAGAAAGAATCGAGCAGTACTTC.

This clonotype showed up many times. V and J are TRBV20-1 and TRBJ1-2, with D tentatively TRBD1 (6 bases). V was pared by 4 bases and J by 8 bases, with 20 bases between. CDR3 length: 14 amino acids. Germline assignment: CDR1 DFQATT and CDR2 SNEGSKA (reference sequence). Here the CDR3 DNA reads TGCAGTGCTAAGAGCTCCAGGGGTTTAGGCGGCTACACCTTC. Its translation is CSAKSSRGLGGYTF.

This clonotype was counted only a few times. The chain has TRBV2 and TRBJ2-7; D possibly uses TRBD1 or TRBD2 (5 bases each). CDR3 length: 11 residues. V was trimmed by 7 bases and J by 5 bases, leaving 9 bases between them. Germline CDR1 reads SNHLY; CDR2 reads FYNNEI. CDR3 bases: TGTGCCAGCAACTTGGGGGACGAGCAGTACTTC. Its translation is CASNLGDEQYF.

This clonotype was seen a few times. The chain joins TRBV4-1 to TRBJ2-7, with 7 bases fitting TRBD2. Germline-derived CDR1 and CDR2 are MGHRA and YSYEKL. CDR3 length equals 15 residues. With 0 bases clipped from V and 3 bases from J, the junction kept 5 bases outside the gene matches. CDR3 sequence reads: CASSQDDQRGYEQYF. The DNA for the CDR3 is TGCGCCAGCAGCCAAGATGATCAGCGGGGCTACGAGCAGTACTTC.

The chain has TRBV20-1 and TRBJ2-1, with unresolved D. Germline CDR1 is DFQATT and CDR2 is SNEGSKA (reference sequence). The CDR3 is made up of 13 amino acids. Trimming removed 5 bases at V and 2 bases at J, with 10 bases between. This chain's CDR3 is CSASGFAYNEQFF. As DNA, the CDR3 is TGCAGTGCTTCCGGGTTCGCCTACAATGAGCAGTTCTTC.

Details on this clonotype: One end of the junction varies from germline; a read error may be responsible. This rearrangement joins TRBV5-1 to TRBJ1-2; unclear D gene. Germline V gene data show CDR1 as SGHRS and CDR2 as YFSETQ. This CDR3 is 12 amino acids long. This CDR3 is CDSSLDVDGCTF. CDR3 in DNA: TGCGACAGCAGCTTGGATGTTGATGGCTGCACCTTC.

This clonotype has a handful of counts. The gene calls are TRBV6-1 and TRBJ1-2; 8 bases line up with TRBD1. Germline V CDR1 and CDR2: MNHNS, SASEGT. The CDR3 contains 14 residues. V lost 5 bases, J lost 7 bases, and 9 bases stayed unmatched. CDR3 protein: CASSTSDRAAGYTF. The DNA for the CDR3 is TGTGCCAGCAGTACCTCGGACAGGGCTGCTGGCTACACCTTC.

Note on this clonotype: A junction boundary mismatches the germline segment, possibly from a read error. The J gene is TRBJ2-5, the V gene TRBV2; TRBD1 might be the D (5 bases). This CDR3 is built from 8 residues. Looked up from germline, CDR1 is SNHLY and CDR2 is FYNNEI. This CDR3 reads CASSAQGF. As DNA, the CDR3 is TGTGCCAGCAGTGCCCAGGGCTTC.

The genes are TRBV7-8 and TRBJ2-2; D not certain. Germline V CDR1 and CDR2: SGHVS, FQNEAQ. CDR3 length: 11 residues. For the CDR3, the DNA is TGTGTTGCGGCGAACACCGGGGAGCTGTTTTTT. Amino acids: CVAANTGELFF.

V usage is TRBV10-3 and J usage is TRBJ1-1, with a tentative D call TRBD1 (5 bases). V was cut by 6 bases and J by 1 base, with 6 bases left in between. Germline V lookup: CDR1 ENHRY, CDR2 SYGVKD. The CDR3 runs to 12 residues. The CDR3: CAIRGANTEAFF. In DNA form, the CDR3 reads TGTGCCATCAGAGGGGCGAACACTGAAGCTTTCTTT.

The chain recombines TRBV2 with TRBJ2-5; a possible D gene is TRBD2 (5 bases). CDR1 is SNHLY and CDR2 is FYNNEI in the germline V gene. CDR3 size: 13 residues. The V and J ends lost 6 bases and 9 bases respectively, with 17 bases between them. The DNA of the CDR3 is TGTGCCAGCAGACAGCGGACGTCGGAGGCCCAGTACTTC. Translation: CASRQRTSEAQYF. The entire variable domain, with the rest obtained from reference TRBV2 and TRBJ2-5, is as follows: EPEVTQTPSHQVTQMGQEVILRCVPISNHLYFYWYRQILGQKVEFLVSFYNNEISEKSEIFDDQFSVERPDGSNFTLKIRSTKLEDSAMYFCASRQRTSEAQYFGPGTRLLVL.

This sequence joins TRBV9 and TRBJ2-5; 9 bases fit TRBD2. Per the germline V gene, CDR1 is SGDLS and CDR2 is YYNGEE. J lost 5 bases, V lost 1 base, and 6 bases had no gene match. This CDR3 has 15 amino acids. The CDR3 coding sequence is TGTGCCAGCAGCGTACAGAGCGGGGGGCCCGAGACCCAGTACTTC. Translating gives CASSVQSGGPETQYF.

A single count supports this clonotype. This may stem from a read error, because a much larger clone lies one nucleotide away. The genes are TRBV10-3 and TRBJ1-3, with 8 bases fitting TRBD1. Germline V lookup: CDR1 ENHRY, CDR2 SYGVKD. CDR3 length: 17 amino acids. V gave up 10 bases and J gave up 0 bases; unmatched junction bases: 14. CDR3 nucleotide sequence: TGTGCCAGCATGGAATCAGGGGGCGCGGGCTCTGGAAACACCATATATTTT. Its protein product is CASMESGGAGSGNTIYF.

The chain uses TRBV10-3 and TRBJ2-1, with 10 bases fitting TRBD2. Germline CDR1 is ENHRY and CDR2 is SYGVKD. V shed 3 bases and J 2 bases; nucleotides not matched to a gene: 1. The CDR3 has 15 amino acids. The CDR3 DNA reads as TGTGCCATCAGTGAACTAGCGGGGACCTACAATGAGCAGTTCTTC. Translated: CAISELAGTYNEQFF.

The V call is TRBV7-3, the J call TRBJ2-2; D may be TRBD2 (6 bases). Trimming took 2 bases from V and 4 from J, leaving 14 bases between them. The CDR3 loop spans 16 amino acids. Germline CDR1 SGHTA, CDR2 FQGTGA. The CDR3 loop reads CASSLYGQGGTGELFF. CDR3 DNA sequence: TGTGCCAGCAGCTTATATGGTCAGGGAGGCACCGGGGAGCTGTTTTTT. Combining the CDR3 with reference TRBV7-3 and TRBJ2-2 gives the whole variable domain GAGVSQTPSNKVTEKGKYVELRCDPISGHTALYWYRQSLGQGPEFLIYFQGTGAADDSGLPNDRFFAVRPEGSVSTLKIQRTERGDSAVYLCASSLYGQGGTGELFFGEGSRLTVL.

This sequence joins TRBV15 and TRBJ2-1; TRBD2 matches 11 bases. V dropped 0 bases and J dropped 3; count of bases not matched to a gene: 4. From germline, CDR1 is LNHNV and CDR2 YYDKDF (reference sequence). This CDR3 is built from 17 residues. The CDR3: CATSRDISGRDYNEQFF. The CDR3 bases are TGTGCCACCAGCAGAGATATTAGCGGGAGGGACTACAATGAGCAGTTCTTC.

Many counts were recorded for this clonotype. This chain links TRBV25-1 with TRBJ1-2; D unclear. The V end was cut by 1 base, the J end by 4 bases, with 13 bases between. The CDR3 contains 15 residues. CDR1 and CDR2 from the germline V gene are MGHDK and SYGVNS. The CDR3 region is CASSESVFFGYGYTF. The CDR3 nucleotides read TGTGCCAGCAGTGAATCCGTCTTCTTCGGCTATGGCTACACCTTC.

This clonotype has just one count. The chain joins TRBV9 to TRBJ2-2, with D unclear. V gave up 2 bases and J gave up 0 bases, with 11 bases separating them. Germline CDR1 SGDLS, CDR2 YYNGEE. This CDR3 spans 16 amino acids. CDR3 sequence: CASSVPNYPNTGELFF. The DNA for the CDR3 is TGTGCCAGCAGCGTCCCGAACTACCCGAACACCGGGGAGCTGTTTTTT.

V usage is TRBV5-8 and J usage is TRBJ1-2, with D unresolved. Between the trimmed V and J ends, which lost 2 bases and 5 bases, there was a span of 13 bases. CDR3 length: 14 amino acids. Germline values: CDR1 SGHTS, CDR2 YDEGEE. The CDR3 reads CASSLPGEKYGYTF. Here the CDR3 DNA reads TGTGCCAGCAGCTTACCGGGTGAAAAGTATGGCTACACCTTC.

This CDR3 reads CASSIHPWGEAFF. CDR3 DNA: TGTGCCAGCAGTATCCATCCTTGGGGTGAAGCTTTCTTT. This rearrangement joins TRBV6-1 to TRBJ1-1; D is unresolved. The CDR3 totals 13 residues. V was cut by 5 bases and J by 7 bases, with 14 bases left in between. The V gene's germline CDR1 is MNHNS and CDR2 SASEGT.

DNA for the CDR3: TGTGCCAGCAGTGAAGGGATTAGGGGTTTGGAGCCCCAGCATTTT. Amino acid sequence: CASSEGIRGLEPQHF. The V call is TRBV2, the J call TRBJ1-5; possible D gene TRBD1, 5 bases. Germline V gene sequence: CDR1 SNHLY, CDR2 FYNNEI. The CDR3 sequence is 15 residues long. Trimming shortened V by 1 base and J by 8 bases, and 15 bases separated the two germline ends.

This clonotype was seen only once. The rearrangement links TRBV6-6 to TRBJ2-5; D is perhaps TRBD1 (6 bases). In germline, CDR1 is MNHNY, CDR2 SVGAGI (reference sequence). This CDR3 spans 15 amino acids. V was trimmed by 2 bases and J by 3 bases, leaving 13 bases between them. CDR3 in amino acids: CASSYGDTRKETQYF. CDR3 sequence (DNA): TGTGCCAGCAGTTACGGGGACACTAGGAAAGAGACCCAGTACTTC.

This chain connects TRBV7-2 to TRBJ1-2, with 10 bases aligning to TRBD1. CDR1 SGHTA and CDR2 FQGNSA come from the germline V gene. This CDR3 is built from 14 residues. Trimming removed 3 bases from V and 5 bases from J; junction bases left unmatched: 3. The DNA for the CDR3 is TGTGCCAGCAGCTTCGGGACAGGGGATTATGGCTACACCTTC. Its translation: CASSFGTGDYGYTF. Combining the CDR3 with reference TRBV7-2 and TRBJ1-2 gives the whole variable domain GAGVSQSPSNKVTEKGKDVELRCDPISGHTALYWYRQSLGQGLEFLIYFQGNSAPDKSGLPSDRFSAERTGGSVSTLTIQRTQQEDSAVYLCASSFGTGDYGYTFGSGTRLTVV.